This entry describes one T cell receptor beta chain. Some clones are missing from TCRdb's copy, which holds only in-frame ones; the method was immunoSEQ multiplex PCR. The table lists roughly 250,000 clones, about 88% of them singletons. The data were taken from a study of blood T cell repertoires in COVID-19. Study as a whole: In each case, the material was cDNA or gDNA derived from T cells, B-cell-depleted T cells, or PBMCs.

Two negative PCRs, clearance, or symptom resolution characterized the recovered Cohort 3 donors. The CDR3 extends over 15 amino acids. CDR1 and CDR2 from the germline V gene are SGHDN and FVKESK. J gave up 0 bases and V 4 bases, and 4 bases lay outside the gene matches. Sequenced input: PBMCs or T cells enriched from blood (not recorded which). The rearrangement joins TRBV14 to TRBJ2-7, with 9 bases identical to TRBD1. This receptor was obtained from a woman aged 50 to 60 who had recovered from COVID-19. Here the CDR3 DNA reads TGTGCCAGCAGCCGACAGGGGGTACTCTCCTACGAGCAGTACTTC. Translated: CASSRQGVLSYEQYF.